These 32 T cell receptor beta chains originate from one sample sequenced in a study of T cell responses to AZD1222 COVID-19 vaccine (dated by TCRdb to about 2021). The library was obtained by the immunoSEQ multiplex PCR assay. The table comes from immuneACCESS by way of TCRdb, which keeps in-frame sequences with V and J called. Part of the clones is missing from these tables; in studies checked, under half for an unresolved V gene and the rest for unknown reasons. The sample table shows around 140,000 clones, and over 85% are seen once. Together, the top ten hold about 5% of the sample. The sample's time point label, in plain terms: baseline before first vaccination. The material was peripheral blood, obtained on day 0 of AZD1222 vaccination. The receptors derive from an adult in good health.

V is TRBV30 and J is TRBJ1-2; TRBD1 agrees at 10 bases. Germline CDR1 is GTSNPN and CDR2 is SVGIG (reference sequence). The V and J ends lost 2 bases and 8 bases, in that order; junction bases with no gene match: 11. This CDR3 region has 15 residues. CDR3: CAWSPTRQGARGYTF. In nucleotides, the CDR3 is TGTGCCTGGAGTCCCACTCGACAGGGGGCGCGGGGCTACACCTTC.

The chain combines TRBV19 with TRBJ1-5; D perhaps matches TRBD1 (5 bases). Germline V gene sequence: CDR1 LNHDA, CDR2 SQIVND (reference sequence). Trimming left V 6 bases short and J 4 bases short, with 10 bases between. The CDR3 loop spans 13 amino acids. Here the CDR3 DNA reads TGTGCCAGTAGGGGGACGTCTAATCAGCCCCAGCATTTT. Protein product: CASRGTSNQPQHF.

This clone was detected only once. The chain couples TRBV7-2 to TRBJ1-4, with 8 bases matching TRBD1. Unmatched junction bases numbered 5, after V lost 5 bases and J lost 6 bases. The CDR3 extends over 14 amino acids. CDR1 is SGHTA and CDR2 is FQGNSA in the germline V gene. The CDR3 DNA reads TGTGCCAGCAGCCCCGGGACAGGTTATGAAAAACTGTTTTTT. It yields the protein CASSPGTGYEKLFF.

The chain combines TRBV1 with TRBJ2-1. TRBV1 is reported as a pseudogene. This CDR3 comprises 20 residues. The CDR3 DNA is TGCACCAGCAGCCAAGATGTGTTCCCGTCGGCAACCTATAATCATTCCAGTCAGTTCTTC. Its translation: CTSSQDVFPSATYNHSSQFF.

V gene TRBV2 combines with J gene TRBJ2-3, with 7 bases identical to TRBD2. The CDR3 is made up of 15 amino acids. The junction had 8 bases not matched to a gene; V was cut back by 6 bases and J by 2 bases. Germline V lookup: CDR1 SNHLY, CDR2 FYNNEI. CDR3 in DNA: TGTGCCAGCAGCGGACTAGTTCCCCTCACAGATACGCAGTATTTT. Its translation is CASSGLVPLTDTQYF.

The J gene is TRBJ2-1, the V gene TRBV6-6; D possibly corresponds to TRBD2 (6 bases). CDR3 size: 15 residues. CDR1 and CDR2 from the germline V gene are MNHNY and SVGAGI (reference sequence). Trimming stripped 1 base from V and 8 bases from J, with 15 bases between. The CDR3, as DNA: TGTGCCAGCAGTTACTTGGGAGGTGGGGTCGATGAGCAGTTCTTC. Protein: CASSYLGGGVDEQFF.

The chain has TRBV7-9 and TRBJ2-2; D may be TRBD1 (6 bases). Germline loops: CDR1 SEHNR, CDR2 FQNEAQ (reference sequence). The CDR3 has 18 amino acids. V was trimmed by 5 bases and J by 1 base, leaving 20 bases between them. The chain's CDR3 is CASSNSRDKKGNTGELFF. DNA of the CDR3: TGTGCCAGCAGCAACAGCCGGGACAAAAAGGGGAACACCGGGGAGCTGTTTTTT.

The genes are TRBV11-2 and TRBJ2-7; 10 positions agree with TRBD2. The CDR3 loop spans 19 amino acids. V was pared by 5 bases and J by 3 bases, with 19 bases of the junction left unmatched. CDR1 and CDR2 (germline): SGHAT, FQNNGV. As DNA, the CDR3 is TGTGCCAGCAGCCCCGACGTTGGGCTAGCGGGAGCCGTAGGCTACGAGCAGTACTTC. As protein: CASSPDVGLAGAVGYEQYF.

This chain connects TRBV5-1 to TRBJ1-1, with D maybe TRBD1 (6 bases). The CDR3 sequence is 15 residues long. V lost 4 bases and J 7 bases, leaving 20 bases between the germline ends. Looked up from germline, CDR1 is SGHRS and CDR2 is YFSETQ. The CDR3 coding sequence is TGCGCCAGCAGCCCCCTAGGGGGACCACGCCTTGAAGCTTTCTTT. It specifies CASSPLGGPRLEAFF.

V usage is TRBV18 and J usage is TRBJ2-6; D is undetermined. This CDR3 has 14 residues. Germline V CDR1 and CDR2: KGHSH, LQKENI. V lost 5 bases and J lost 0, with 5 bases in between. The CDR3, as DNA: TGTGCCAGCTCATCCAGCTCTGGGGCCAACGTCCTGACTTTC. It encodes CASSSSSGANVLTF.

J is TRBJ1-2 and V is TRBV18; D is uncertain. CDR3 length equals 14 residues. Between the trimmed V and J ends, which lost 2 bases and 7 bases, there was a span of 14 bases. Germline CDR1 and CDR2: KGHSH and LQKENI. The CDR3 loop reads CASSPDMGLGGYTF. CDR3 bases: TGTGCCAGCTCACCAGATATGGGCCTGGGTGGCTACACCTTC.

The V gene is TRBV11-2, the J gene TRBJ1-2; 7 bases are shared with TRBD1. Germline V CDR1 and CDR2: SGHAT, FQNNGV. The CDR3 is made up of 15 amino acids. V lost 5 bases to trimming and J lost 2 bases; unmatched junction nucleotides: 8. CDR3 residues: CASSAPGTENYGYTF. The CDR3 nucleotides are TGTGCCAGCAGCGCACCCGGGACAGAGAACTATGGCTACACCTTC.

This clone was detected only once. CDR3 nucleotides: TGTGCCAGCAGCACCGGACACCTCCGAAGGGGGGCTTATGGCTACACCTTC. Translation: CASSTGHLRRGAYGYTF. The chain uses TRBV5-6 and TRBJ1-2; D may be TRBD1 (6 bases). Germline CDR1 and CDR2: SGHDT and YYEEEE. Trimming cost V 4 bases and J 5 bases, with 24 bases left between them. CDR3 length: 17 amino acids.

The V gene is TRBV11-2, the J gene TRBJ2-1; a weak D match, TRBD1 (5 bases). V lost 6 bases, J lost 9 bases, and 18 bases lay in between. The CDR3 length is 14 residues. Germline lookup yields CDR1 SGHAT and CDR2 FQNNGV. CDR3 in DNA: TGTGCCAGCAGAATCCTAGGGGAAAGGGCTGAGCAGTTCTTC. Amino acids: CASRILGERAEQFF.

V gene TRBV28 combines with J gene TRBJ1-2; D perhaps matches TRBD1 (6 bases). Trimming removed 4 bases at V and 6 bases at J, with 12 bases between. This CDR3 spans 13 amino acids. Germline lookup yields CDR1 MDHEN and CDR2 SYDVKM. The chain's CDR3 is CASSSDRRDGYTF. CDR3 bases: TGTGCCAGCAGTTCGGACAGACGGGATGGCTACACCTTC.

The rearrangement links TRBV5-1 to TRBJ2-3; no reliable D call. Germline V gene sequence: CDR1 SGHRS, CDR2 YFSETQ. V lost 5 bases and J 2 bases, leaving 15 bases between the germline ends. The CDR3 consists of 15 residues. This chain's CDR3 is CASRLPDHYTDTQYF. The CDR3 bases are TGCGCCAGCAGGCTTCCGGACCACTACACAGATACGCAGTATTTT.

The sample holds one count of this clone. J is TRBJ1-2 and V is TRBV2, with D maybe TRBD1 (6 bases). The length of the CDR3 is 13 residues. Looked up from germline, CDR1 is SNHLY and CDR2 is FYNNEI. The DNA of the CDR3 is TGTGCTGGGGACATTTCTGGGAACTATGGCTACACCTTC. Translating gives CAGDISGNYGYTF.

This chain links TRBV29-1 with TRBJ1-3; D ambiguous. This CDR3 has 11 residues. The germline V gene encodes CDR1 SQVTM and CDR2 ANQGSEA. V lost 3 bases and J 7 bases, leaving 7 bases between the germline ends. DNA of the CDR3: TGCAGCGTTGATGAAGTCAACACCATATATTTT. Protein: CSVDEVNTIYF.

The rearrangement joins TRBV29-1 to TRBJ2-7, with D possibly matching TRBD1 (5 bases). Germline values: CDR1 SQVTM, CDR2 ANQGSEA. V was shortened by 5 bases and J by 3 bases, with 17 bases between the two germline ends. This CDR3 region has 14 residues. CDR3 region: CSVQWQGPDYEQYF. The CDR3 nucleotides are TGCAGCGTTCAATGGCAGGGCCCCGACTACGAGCAGTACTTC.

The chain joins TRBV5-1 to TRBJ1-1; a possible D gene is TRBD1 (5 bases). This CDR3 contains 13 residues. V was clipped by 0 bases and J by 10 bases, with 13 bases between them. The germline V gene has CDR1 SGHRS and CDR2 YFSETQ. This chain's CDR3 is CASSLAGGDVAFF. DNA for the CDR3: TGCGCCAGCAGCTTGGCGGGGGGAGACGTAGCTTTCTTT.

The rearrangement uses TRBV30 and TRBJ2-1; TRBD1 aligns across 9 bases. The V gene end was trimmed by 5 bases and the J gene end by 8 bases; junction bases not matched to a gene: 4. CDR1 is GTSNPN, CDR2 SVGIG, per germline (reference sequence). This CDR3 spans 12 amino acids. CDR3 sequence reads: CAWGQGLHEQFF. For the CDR3, the DNA is TGTGCCTGGGGACAGGGGCTCCATGAGCAGTTCTTC.

There are a few counts of this clone. This sequence joins TRBV7-3 and TRBJ1-1; the match to TRBD1 covers 9 bases. The CDR3 consists of 15 residues. The V gene end was trimmed by 0 bases and the J gene end by 7 bases; junction bases not matched to a gene: 6. Germline CDR1 and CDR2: SGHTA and FQGTGA. DNA of the CDR3: TGTGCCAGCAGCTTAACGGGACAGGGCCGGGGTGAAGCTTTCTTT. Protein: CASSLTGQGRGEAFF.

The chain's CDR3 is CAWSVMQGSNQPQHF. For the CDR3, the DNA is TGTGCCTGGAGTGTAATGCAGGGTAGCAATCAGCCCCAGCATTTT. V is TRBV30 and J is TRBJ1-5; D is possibly TRBD1 (5 bases). In germline, CDR1 is GTSNPN, CDR2 SVGIG (reference sequence). Trimming took 0 bases from V and 0 from J, leaving 9 bases between them. CDR3 length: 15 amino acids.

The gene calls are TRBV10-3 and TRBJ2-7; tentatively, D is TRBD2 (6 bases). The CDR3 loop spans 13 amino acids. Trimming stripped 6 bases from V and 6 bases from J, with 15 bases between. CDR1 ENHRY and CDR2 SYGVKD come from the germline V gene. The CDR3 sequence is CAISSGLYTEQYF. In DNA, the CDR3 is TGTGCCATCAGCTCGGGACTCTACACCGAGCAGTACTTC.

The chain carries TRBV19 and TRBJ1-1; a possible D gene is TRBD1 (5 bases). CDR3 size: 15 residues. V gave up 3 bases and J gave up 0 bases, with 11 bases separating them. CDR1 is LNHDA and CDR2 is SQIVND in the germline V gene (reference sequence). CDR3 DNA: TGTGCCAGTAGTATCTCCACAGGATTGAACACTGAAGCTTTCTTT. Protein: CASSISTGLNTEAFF.

This clone was seen only once. This chain connects TRBV7-9 to TRBJ2-1; D is undetermined. The CDR3 consists of 13 residues. V lost 5 bases and J 7 bases, leaving 12 bases between the germline ends. Germline V gene sequence: CDR1 SEHNR, CDR2 FQNEAQ (reference sequence). The CDR3 loop is CASSNGPLNEQFF. The CDR3 DNA follows: TGTGCCAGCAGCAACGGGCCACTGAATGAGCAGTTCTTC.

The rearrangement links TRBV5-4 to TRBJ1-4, with D perhaps matching TRBD1 (5 bases). V was pared by 0 bases and J by 8 bases, with 8 bases between. The CDR3 contains 13 residues. In germline, CDR1 is SGHNT, CDR2 YYREEE (reference sequence). This CDR3 reads CASSLGGDEKLFF. The CDR3, as DNA: TGTGCCAGCAGCTTGGGGGGGGACGAAAAACTGTTTTTT.

V and J are TRBV1 and TRBJ1-1. TRBV1 is an annotated pseudogene. The CDR3 is 17 residues long. The CDR3 sequence: CTSSQEWGAFMNTEAFF. The CDR3 DNA follows: TGCACCAGCAGCCAAGAATGGGGGGCCTTCATGAACACTGAAGCTTTCTTT.

The chain links TRBV5-4 to TRBJ1-1, with 8 bases fitting TRBD1. This CDR3 is 14 amino acids long. V trimming: 3 bases; J trimming: 5 bases; junction bases outside the gene matches: 6. Germline V CDR1 and CDR2: SGHNT, YYREEE (reference sequence). This CDR3 reads CASSYGTGGTEAFF. In DNA form, the CDR3 reads TGTGCCAGCAGCTACGGGACAGGAGGGACTGAAGCTTTCTTT.

V and J are TRBV12-5 and TRBJ1-1; 7 nucleotides align to TRBD1. Per the germline V gene, CDR1 is LGHNT and CDR2 is FRNRAP. The CDR3 is made up of 15 amino acids. Trimming took 5 bases from V and 6 from J; bases not matched to a gene: 12. DNA of the CDR3: TGTGCTAGTGGTCCTTCCCGACAGGGTGTCTCTGAAGCTTTCTTT. This encodes CASGPSRQGVSEAFF.

To note about this clone: The same CDR3 is also encoded by other DNA sequences in this sample. The chain links TRBV28 to TRBJ1-5; tentative D call: TRBD1 (6 bases). Between the trimmed V and J ends, which lost 4 bases and 7 bases, there was a span of 14 bases. Germline V gives CDR1 MDHEN, CDR2 SYDVKM. The CDR3 sequence is 14 residues long. CDR3 sequence reads: CASSSRGLNQPQHF. CDR3 coding DNA: TGTGCCAGCAGTTCCAGGGGATTGAACCAGCCCCAGCATTTT. Variable domain in full (rest from reference TRBV28 and TRBJ1-5): DVKVTQSSRYLVKRTGEKVFLECVQDMDHENMFWYRQDPGLGLRLIYFSYDVKMKEKGDIPEGYSVSREKKERFSLILESASTNQTSMYLCASSSRGLNQPQHFGDGTRLSIL.

This clone showed up just a few times. The chain employs TRBV5-4 and TRBJ2-7; D ambiguous. In germline, CDR1 is SGHNT, CDR2 YYREEE (reference sequence). The V and J ends lost 0 bases and 1 base respectively, with 8 bases between them. The CDR3 totals 14 residues. CDR3 loop: CASSLDQESYEQYF. Here the CDR3 DNA reads TGTGCCAGCAGCTTGGATCAGGAATCCTACGAGCAGTACTTC.